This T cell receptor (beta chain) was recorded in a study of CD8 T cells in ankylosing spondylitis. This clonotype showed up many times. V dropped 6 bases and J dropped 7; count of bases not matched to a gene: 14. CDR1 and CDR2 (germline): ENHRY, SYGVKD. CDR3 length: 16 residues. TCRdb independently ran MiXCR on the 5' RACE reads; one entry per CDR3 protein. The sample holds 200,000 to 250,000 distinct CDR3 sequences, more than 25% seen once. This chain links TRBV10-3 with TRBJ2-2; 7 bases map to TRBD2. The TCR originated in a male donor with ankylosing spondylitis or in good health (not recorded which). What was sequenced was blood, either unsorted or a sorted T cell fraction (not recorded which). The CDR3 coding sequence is TGTGCCATCAGCGGGGCGGGAGCCCCTGGAGACGGGGAGCTGTTTTTT. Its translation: CAISGAGAPGDGELFF.